The 23 T cell receptor beta chains given below trace back to one sample, sequenced in a study of long-term antiretroviral therapy in people with HIV. The libraries were made with immunoSEQ v3.0 at survey level. Data came from immunoSEQ multiplex PCR; TCRdb stores just in-frame clones and leaves some out. The sample has over 25,000 clones; approximately 90% are singletons. Specimen: unsorted PBMCs, collected 3.2 years before starting antiretroviral therapy. The receptors stem from a man aged 50-60 years with HIV.

The chain has TRBV30 and TRBJ1-1; 7 bases are shared with TRBD1. The J segment lost 10 bases and the V segment lost 3 bases, leaving 11 bases of the junction unmatched. The CDR3 has 13 amino acids. The V gene's germline CDR1 is GTSNPN and CDR2 SVGIG (reference sequence). The CDR3 region has the DNA TGTGCCTGGAGAGAAAGGGGGCTTGGTGGAGCTTTCTTT. This codes for CAWRERGLGGAFF.

V usage is TRBV6-5 and J usage is TRBJ1-1; TRBD1 matches 8 bases. Germline loops: CDR1 MNHEY, CDR2 SVGAGI. The CDR3 has 16 amino acids. V was clipped by 0 bases and J by 4 bases; unmatched bases: 7. The CDR3 here is CASSYSSGGAGTEAFF. The CDR3 nucleotides read TGTGCCAGCAGTTACTCGTCAGGGGGCGCGGGCACTGAAGCTTTCTTT.

The DNA of the CDR3 is TGTGCCAGCAGCTGGCCCGGGACTAGCGGGGGGGTTGAGCAGTTCTTC. This encodes CASSWPGTSGGVEQFF. The chain joins TRBV7-2 to TRBJ2-1, with 16 bases lining up with TRBD2. This CDR3 is built from 16 residues. J gave up 9 bases and V 4 bases, and 6 bases lay outside the gene matches. The germline CDR1 and CDR2 sequences are SGHTA and FQGNSA.

The chain carries TRBV9 and TRBJ2-7; TRBD1 aligns across 8 bases. CDR3 length: 16 residues. Per the germline V gene, CDR1 is SGDLS and CDR2 is YYNGEE. With V trimmed by 0 bases and J by 2 bases, 7 bases remained unmatched. CDR3 DNA sequence: TGTGCCAGCAGCGTAGCTCCCGGGACAGGACCCTACGAGCAGTACTTC. It yields the protein CASSVAPGTGPYEQYF.

The chain joins TRBV7-3 to TRBJ2-3; a weak D match, TRBD2 (6 bases). Germline-derived CDR1 and CDR2 are SGHTA and FQGTGA. The CDR3 covers 14 residues. The V end lost 6 bases, the J end lost 3 bases, and 13 bases lay between the germline ends. CDR3 DNA: TGTGCCAGCAGTCGGGTTGCGGGGACAGATACGCAGTATTTT. This gives the protein CASSRVAGTDTQYF.

The V gene is TRBV21-1, the J gene TRBJ2-1; TRBD2, the D gene given by the table, was not confirmed from the DNA. TRBV21-1 is a listed pseudogene. The CDR3 consists of 13 residues. CDR3 residues: CASHSGVYNEQFF. The CDR3 DNA sequence: TGTGCCAGCCATAGCGGGGTCTACAATGAGCAGTTCTTC.

CDR3 in DNA: TGCGCCAGCAGCTTGGGGACTAGCAGAGAGACCCAGTACTTC. The encoded protein is CASSLGTSRETQYF. This chain joins TRBV5-1 and TRBJ2-5; TRBD2 aligns across 8 bases. CDR1 is SGHRS and CDR2 is YFSETQ in the germline V gene. The CDR3 consists of 14 residues. With V trimmed by 0 bases and J by 4 bases, 2 bases remained unmatched.

The chain joins TRBV6-1 to TRBJ1-2; perhaps TRBD1 as D (6 bases). Germline V gives CDR1 MNHNS, CDR2 SASEGT. The CDR3 totals 16 residues. Trimming took 1 base from V and 4 from J, leaving 16 bases between them. Here the CDR3 reads CASSEGRGGAGYGYTF. In nucleotides, the CDR3 is TGTGCCAGCAGTGAAGGTCGGGGGGGCGCAGGCTATGGCTACACCTTC.

The V call is TRBV11-2, the J call TRBJ2-7, with no clear D. V shed 2 bases and J shed 0 bases, with 23 bases lying between them. Germline V gene lookup returns CDR1 SGHAT and CDR2 FQNNGV. This CDR3 spans 19 amino acids. The CDR3 is CASSLPYHRDPIISYEQYF. Written as DNA, the CDR3 is TGTGCCAGCAGCTTACCCTATCACAGAGACCCCATAATCTCCTACGAGCAGTACTTC.

J is TRBJ2-5 and V is TRBV5-1; 9 bases line up with TRBD2. The V and J ends lost 0 bases and 2 bases, in that order; junction bases with no gene match: 2. The CDR3 is 15 amino acids. Germline V gives CDR1 SGHRS, CDR2 YFSETQ. The chain's CDR3 is CASSLVTSGQETQYF. The CDR3 DNA reads as TGCGCCAGCAGCTTGGTGACTAGCGGACAAGAGACCCAGTACTTC.

The chain carries TRBV19 and TRBJ2-3; 7 bases are shared with TRBD2. V was pared by 5 bases and J by 4 bases, with 9 bases of the junction left unmatched. CDR3 length: 15 amino acids. CDR1 LNHDA and CDR2 SQIVND come from the germline V gene (reference sequence). CDR3 coding DNA: TGTGCCAGTAGTGGGGGTAGCGGGTATGCAGATACGCAGTATTTT. It is translated as CASSGGSGYADTQYF.

This clone appeared once. This rearrangement joins TRBV9 to TRBJ2-1, with D perhaps matching TRBD2 (5 bases). Trimming removed 1 base from V and 2 bases from J, with 10 bases in between. The CDR3 runs 15 residues. Germline V gives CDR1 SGDLS, CDR2 YYNGEE. The CDR3 DNA reads TGTGCCAGCAGCGTAATAAGCGGCACCTACAATGAGCAGTTCTTC. This codes for CASSVISGTYNEQFF.

The J gene is TRBJ1-2, the V gene TRBV10-3; D is unresolved. CDR1 ENHRY and CDR2 SYGVKD come from the germline V gene. The CDR3 extends over 13 amino acids. The V end lost 0 bases, the J end lost 5 bases, and 7 bases lay between the germline ends. The CDR3 sequence: CAISESREYGYTF. The DNA for the CDR3 is TGTGCCATCAGTGAGTCCCGGGAATATGGCTACACCTTC.

The chain recombines TRBV18 with TRBJ2-5; the match to TRBD1 covers 8 bases. After removal of 4 bases from V and 7 bases from J, the junction contained 8 bases not matched to a gene. The CDR3 runs to 14 residues. Per the germline V gene, CDR1 is KGHSH and CDR2 is LQKENI. This CDR3 reads CASSRSGGVRTQYF. CDR3 nucleotides: TGTGCCAGCTCACGATCAGGGGGCGTCCGGACCCAGTACTTC.

This clone came up once. The chain carries TRBV10-3 and TRBJ2-5; D is undetermined. CDR1 is ENHRY, CDR2 SYGVKD, per germline. CDR3 size: 11 residues. V lost 0 bases to trimming and J lost 4 bases, with 0 bases between them. The CDR3 region has the DNA TGTGCCATCAGTGAGTCAGAGACCCAGTACTTC. This translates into CAISESETQYF.

The chain recombines TRBV5-1 with TRBJ2-1; 7 bases are shared with TRBD2. With V trimmed by 4 bases and J by 2 bases, 9 bases remained unmatched. From germline, CDR1 is SGHRS and CDR2 YFSETQ. The CDR3 runs 16 residues. The CDR3 sequence: CASSPTSGTTYNEQFF. The CDR3 coding sequence is TGCGCCAGCAGCCCGACCTCCGGGACTACCTACAATGAGCAGTTCTTC. The whole variable domain, filled in from reference TRBV5-1 and TRBJ2-1, reads KAGVTQTPRYLIKTRGQQVTLSCSPISGHRSVSWYQQTPGQGLQFLFEYFSETQRNKGNFPGRFSGRQFSNSRSEMNVSTLELGDSALYLCASSPTSGTTYNEQFFGPGTRLTVL.

The chain has TRBV5-6 and TRBJ2-7; 8 nucleotides match TRBD2. The CDR3 length is 15 residues. CDR1 SGHDT and CDR2 YYEEEE come from the germline V gene. Germline trimming cut 4 bases from V and 0 bases from J; bases unmatched to any gene: 6. The CDR3 region has the DNA TGTGCCAGCAGCGGCGCGAGCGGGAGCTCCTACGAGCAGTACTTC. It encodes CASSGASGSSYEQYF.

V gene TRBV5-4 combines with J gene TRBJ2-5; D is ambiguous. This CDR3 is 15 amino acids long. Germline lookup yields CDR1 SGHNT and CDR2 YYREEE (reference sequence). The germline V and J ends were trimmed by 0 bases and 5 bases, with 14 bases remaining between them. The DNA for the CDR3 is TGTGCCAGCAGCTTGGTGGGTAGTCCATGGGAGACCCAGTACTTC. Amino acid sequence: CASSLVGSPWETQYF.

The V call is TRBV27, the J call TRBJ2-7; a possible D gene is TRBD1 (6 bases). Trimming left V 2 bases short and J 2 bases short, with 10 bases between. CDR1 is MNHEY and CDR2 is SMNVEV in the germline V gene (reference sequence). The CDR3 contains 14 residues. The CDR3 bases are TGTGCCAGCAGTTTAAAGGGGGTGGCCTACGAGCAGTACTTC. It is translated as CASSLKGVAYEQYF.

V and J are TRBV6-7 and TRBJ1-2, with D possibly TRBD1 on 5 matching bases. TRBV6-7 is filed as an ORF, its function uncertain. The CDR3 sequence is 17 residues long. Trimming removed 2 bases at V and 6 bases at J, with 22 bases between. CDR3 in amino acids: CASSYPSGQGGGDGYTF. The CDR3 DNA sequence: TGTGCCAGCAGTTACCCATCCGGACAAGGCGGAGGAGATGGCTACACCTTC.

CDR3 loop: CASSRQGAYYGYTF. The CDR3 DNA follows: TGTGCCAGCAGCCGACAGGGGGCGTACTATGGCTACACCTTC. The chain uses TRBV7-2 and TRBJ1-2, with 10 nucleotides matching TRBD1. V gave up 5 bases and J gave up 3 bases; unmatched junction bases: 3. The length of the CDR3 is 14 residues. CDR1 and CDR2 (germline): SGHTA, FQGNSA.

This clone was recorded only once. As DNA, the CDR3 is TGTGCCAGCAGCCGTTTAGGGATGGCCTATGAAGCTTTCTTT. Amino acid sequence: CASSRLGMAYEAFF. This rearrangement joins TRBV7-9 to TRBJ1-1; D is unclear. There are 14 residues in the CDR3. Germline CDR1 reads SEHNR; CDR2 reads FQNEAQ (reference sequence). Trimming took off 5 bases at V and 7 bases at J, with 17 bases between the two ends.

The V gene is TRBV6-6, the J gene TRBJ2-3; D gene unclear. CDR1 and CDR2 (germline): MNHNY, SVGAGI (reference sequence). This CDR3 is built from 10 residues. V lost 2 bases and J lost 6, with 0 bases in between. The CDR3 reads CASSYDTQYF. CDR3 sequence (DNA): TGTGCCAGCAGTTACGATACGCAGTATTTT.